This TCR beta chain was captured in a study of blood T cell repertoires in COVID-19. Assay: immunoSEQ multiplex PCR; the TCRdb copy retains only in-frame clones and omits some. The data contain approximately 210,000 clones, 75% to 90% of them singletons. The CDR3 consists of 15 residues. Trimming removed 7 bases from V and 4 bases from J; junction bases left unmatched: 13. The germline gives CDR1 MDHEN, CDR2 SYDVKM. The sample was peripheral blood. This sequence originates from a human donor in a cohort sampled during active COVID-19. The J gene is TRBJ2-7, the V gene TRBV28; 7 nucleotides align to TRBD2. The CDR3 loop reads CASTPDGGRRYEQYF. Written as DNA, the CDR3 is TGTGCCAGCACCCCAGATGGCGGGAGACGGTACGAGCAGTACTTC.